This TCR beta chain was found in a study of blood T cell repertoires in COVID-19. About the research overall: Specimens from acute and convalescent COVID-19 originated in the United States, Italy and Spain. PBMCs, B-cell-depleted T cells, or T cells provided the cDNA or gDNA that made up the material.

The CDR3 has 14 residues. From germline, CDR1 is GTSNPN and CDR2 SVGIG (reference sequence). V gave up 3 bases and J gave up 3 bases; unmatched junction bases: 4. Per the authors' pipeline: Cell counts per sample came from amplifying reference gene primers. This table comes from immunoSEQ multiplex PCR, and its TCRdb copy is limited to in-frame clones, with some not included. V, J and clone size derive from that table, while D and trimming were established from the DNA sequence. The sample lists about 96,000 clones, 84% occurring once. Material: peripheral blood. The V and J genes are TRBV30 and TRBJ1-3, with 8 bases aligning to TRBD1. The clonotype comes from a woman aged 60 to 75 with acute or convalescent COVID-19. The CDR3 sequence is CAWSTGTGGNTIYF. CDR3 coding DNA: TGTGCCTGGAGCACAGGGACAGGTGGAAACACCATATATTTT.